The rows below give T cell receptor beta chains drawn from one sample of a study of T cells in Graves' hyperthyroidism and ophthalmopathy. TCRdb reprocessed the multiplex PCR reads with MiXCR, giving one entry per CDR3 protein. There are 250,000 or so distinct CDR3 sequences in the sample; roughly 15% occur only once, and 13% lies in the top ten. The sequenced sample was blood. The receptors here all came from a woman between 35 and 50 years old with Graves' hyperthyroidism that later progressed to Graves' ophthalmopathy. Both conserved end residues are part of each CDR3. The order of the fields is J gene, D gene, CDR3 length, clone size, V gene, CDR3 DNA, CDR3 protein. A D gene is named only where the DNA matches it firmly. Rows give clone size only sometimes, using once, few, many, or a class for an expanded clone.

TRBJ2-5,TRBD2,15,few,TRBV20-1,TGCAGTGCTAGAGGGACTAGCGGAAAACAAGAGACCCAGTACTTC,CSARGTSGKQETQYF
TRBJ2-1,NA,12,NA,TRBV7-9,TGTGCCAGCAGCTGGGGAATCTATGAGCAGTTCTTC,CASSWGIYEQFF
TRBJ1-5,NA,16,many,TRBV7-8,TGTGCCAGCAGCTCTCATCGAGGGACTGGCAATCAGCCCCAGCATTTT,CASSSHRGTGNQPQHF
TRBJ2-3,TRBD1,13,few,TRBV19,TGTGCCAGTGGGGGACAGGGGGCAGATACGCAGTATTTT,CASGGQGADTQYF
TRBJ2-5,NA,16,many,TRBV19,TGTGCCAGTAGTCCAGAGGAGACCGGGACGGGAGAGACCCAGTACTTC,CASSPEETGTGETQYF
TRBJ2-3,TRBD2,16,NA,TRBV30,TGTGCCTGGAGCCCGGGGACTAGCGGGAGTGCGGATACGCAGTATTTT,CAWSPGTSGSADTQYF
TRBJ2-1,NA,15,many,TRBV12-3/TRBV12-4,TGTGCCAGCAGTTTACAGGGGAGGGCTTACAATGAGCAGTTCTTC,CASSLQGRAYNEQFF
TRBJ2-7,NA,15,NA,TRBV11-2,TGTGCCAGCAGCCATAGTGGGCAGTCCCAGTACGAGCAGTACTTC,CASSHSGQSQYEQYF
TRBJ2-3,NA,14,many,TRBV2,TGTGCCACTAAGGAGGGCCTCATGAGGGATACGCAGTATTTT,CATKEGLMRDTQYF
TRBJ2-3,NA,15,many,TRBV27,TGTGCCAGCAGGTACGGACAGACTAGCACAGATACGCAGTATTTT,CASRYGQTSTDTQYF
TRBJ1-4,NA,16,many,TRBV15,TGTGCCACCAGCAGAGAGAGTTTGGAGGAGAATGAAAAACTGTTTTTT,CATSRESLEENEKLFF
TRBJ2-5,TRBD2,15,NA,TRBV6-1,TGTGCCAGCAGTCCCGGGACTAGCGGGAGAGAGACCCAGTACTTC,CASSPGTSGRETQYF
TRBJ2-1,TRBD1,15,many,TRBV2,TGTGCCAGCAGGGCCGGGACAGGGGCCAACAATGAGCAGTTCTTC,CASRAGTGANNEQFF
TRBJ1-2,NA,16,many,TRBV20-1,TGCAGTGCTAGAGATCAGGTCGGGATCGCTAACTATGGCTACACCTTC,CSARDQVGIANYGYTF
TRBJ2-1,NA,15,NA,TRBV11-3,TGTGCCAGCAGCTTAGGTATCGGGACCTACAATGAGCAGTTCTTC,CASSLGIGTYNEQFF
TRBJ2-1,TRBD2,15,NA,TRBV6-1,TGTGCCAGCAGTGAAGCGGGGACTATCTACAATGAGCAGTTCTTC,CASSEAGTIYNEQFF
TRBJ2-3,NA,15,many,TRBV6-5,TGTGCCAGCAGTTACTCGAGCAGGGGCACAGATACGCAGTATTTT,CASSYSSRGTDTQYF
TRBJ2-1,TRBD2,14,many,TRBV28,TGTGCCAGCATGCGGGAGAACTCCTACAATGAGCAGTTCTTC,CASMRENSYNEQFF
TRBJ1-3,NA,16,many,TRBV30,TGTGCCTGGAGTGTAAAAGTGACCGGGACTGGAAACACCATATATTTT,CAWSVKVTGTGNTIYF
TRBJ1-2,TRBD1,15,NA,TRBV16,TGTGCCAGCAGCCACAGACAGGGAGATAGCTATGGCTACACCTTC,CASSHRQGDSYGYTF
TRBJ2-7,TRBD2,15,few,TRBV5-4,TGTGCCAGCAGCTTGGGCCTAGCGGGTAAAGTCGAGCAGTACTTC,CASSLGLAGKVEQYF
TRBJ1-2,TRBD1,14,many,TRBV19,TGTGCCACAAGGCCGGGACAGAGTAACTATGGCTACACCTTC,CATRPGQSNYGYTF
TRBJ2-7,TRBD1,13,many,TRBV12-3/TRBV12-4,TGTGCCAGCAGCTCCGGGACAGACTACGAGCAGTACTTC,CASSSGTDYEQYF
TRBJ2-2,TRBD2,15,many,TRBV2,TGTGCCAGTGGACTAGCGGGGGGATTCACCGGGGAGCTGTTTTTT,CASGLAGGFTGELFF
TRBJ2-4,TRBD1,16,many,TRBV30,TGTGCCTGGAGCAAGGGACAGGCGCTAGCCAAAAACATTCAGTACTTC,CAWSKGQALAKNIQYF
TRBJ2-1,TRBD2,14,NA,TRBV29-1,TGCAGCGTTTCCCTAGCGGGAGGGCCGGAGACCCAGTTCTTC,CSVSLAGGPETQFF
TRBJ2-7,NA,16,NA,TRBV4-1,TGCGCCAGCAGCCAAGATGCCGGGACTCTAAACCACGAGCAGTACTTC,CASSQDAGTLNHEQYF
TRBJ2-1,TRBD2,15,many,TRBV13,TGTGCCAGCAGCTTAGCGCTAGCGGGAGTGTATGAGCAGTTCTTC,CASSLALAGVYEQFF
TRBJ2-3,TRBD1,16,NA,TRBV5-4,TGTGCCAGCAGCTTAGCCGGGACAGGGGTCACAGATACGCAGTATTTT,CASSLAGTGVTDTQYF
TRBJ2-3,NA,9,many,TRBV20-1,TGCAGTGCTACTCGTCCACAGTATTTT,CSATRPQYF
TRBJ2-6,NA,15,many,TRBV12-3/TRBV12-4,TGTGCCAGCAGTTTAAGACGCTCTGGGGCCAACGTCCTGACTTTC,CASSLRRSGANVLTF
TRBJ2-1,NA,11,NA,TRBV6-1,TGTGCCAGCAGCCGAGGGACTGATCAGTTCTTC,CASSRGTDQFF
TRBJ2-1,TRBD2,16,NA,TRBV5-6,TGTGCCAGCAGCGCCCCCGGGACTAGCGGGCTCAATGAGCAGTTCTTC,CASSAPGTSGLNEQFF
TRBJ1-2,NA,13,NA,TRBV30,TGTGCCTCGTCCGGGCGGGGGGCATATGGCTACACCTTC,CASSGRGAYGYTF
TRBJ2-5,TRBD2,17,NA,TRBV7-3,TGTGCCAGCAGCCATTGGGGACTAGCGGGAGTAGAAGAGACCCAGTACTTC,CASSHWGLAGVEETQYF
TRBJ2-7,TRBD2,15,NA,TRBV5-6,TGTGCCAGCAGCCCGGGACTAGCGGGATTCTACGAGCAGTACTTC,CASSPGLAGFYEQYF
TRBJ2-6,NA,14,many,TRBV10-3,TGTGCCATCAGTCAGGGAACTGGGGCCAACGTCCTGACTTTC,CAISQGTGANVLTF
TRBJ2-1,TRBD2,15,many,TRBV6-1,TGTGCCAGCAGGATACTAGCGGGAGGGTACAATGAGCAGTTCTTC,CASRILAGGYNEQFF
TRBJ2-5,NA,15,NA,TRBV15,TGTGCCACCAGCAGAGATAAGAACCGCCAAGAGACCCAGTACTTC,CATSRDKNRQETQYF
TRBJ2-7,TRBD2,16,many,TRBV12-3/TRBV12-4,TGTGCCAGCAGTCCTCGATGGCTAGCGGCCTCCTACGAGCAGTACTTC,CASSPRWLAASYEQYF
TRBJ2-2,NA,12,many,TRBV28,TGTGCCAGCAGTTTCGGGGCGGAGTGGCTGTTTTTT,CASSFGAEWLFF
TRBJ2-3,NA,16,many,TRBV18,TGTGCCAGCTCACCACGGAAAGGGGCCAGCACAGATACGCAGTATTTT,CASSPRKGASTDTQYF
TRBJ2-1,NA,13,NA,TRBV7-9,TGTGCCAGCAGTTCAGAAGGGCGCAATGAGCAGTTCTTC,CASSSEGRNEQFF
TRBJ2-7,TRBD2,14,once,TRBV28,TGTGCCAGCAGTTCCGGGGGGAGAGCCACCGAGCAGTACTTC,CASSSGGRATEQYF
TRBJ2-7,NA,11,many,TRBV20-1,TGCAGTGCTGGCGGTTCCTACGAGCAGTACTTC,CSAGGSYEQYF
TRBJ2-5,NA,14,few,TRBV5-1,TGCGCCAGCAGCTTGGTATCTACTCAAGAGACCCAGTACTTC,CASSLVSTQETQYF
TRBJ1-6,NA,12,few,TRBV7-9,TGTGCCAGCCACAGGCTTAATTCACCCCTCCACTTT,CASHRLNSPLHF
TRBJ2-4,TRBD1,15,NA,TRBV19,TGTGCCAGTAGTATAACAGGGGGCGAGGGAAACATTCAGTACTTC,CASSITGGEGNIQYF
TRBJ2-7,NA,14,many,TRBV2,TGTGCCAGCAGTGACCCGGGCTATCTGATCGAGCAGTACTTC,CASSDPGYLIEQYF
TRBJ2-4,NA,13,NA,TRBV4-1,TGCGCCAGCAGCCAAGATAGTCGAAACATTCAGTACTTC,CASSQDSRNIQYF
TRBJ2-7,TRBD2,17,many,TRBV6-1,TGTGCCAGCAGCGTGGGACTAGCGGCGCTGGGATCCTACGAGCAGTACTTC,CASSVGLAALGSYEQYF
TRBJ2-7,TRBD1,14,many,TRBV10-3,TGTGCCATCGGTCCTGGGACAGCCTCCTACGAGCAGTACTTC,CAIGPGTASYEQYF
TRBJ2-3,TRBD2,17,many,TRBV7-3,TGTGCCAGCAGCTTAGCTGGGACTAGCGGGAGCACAGATACGCAGTATTTT,CASSLAGTSGSTDTQYF
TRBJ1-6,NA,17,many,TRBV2,TGTGCCAGCAGTGTTAAAACAGGGAGTGCCTATAATTCACCCCTCCACTTT,CASSVKTGSAYNSPLHF
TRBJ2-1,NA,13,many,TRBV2,TGTGCCAGCAAGAGGTCCCTCTTGAATGAGCAGTTCTTC,CASKRSLLNEQFF
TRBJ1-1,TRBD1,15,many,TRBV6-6,TGTGCCAGCAGTTACACGCCGGGACAGGGTACTGAAGCTTTCTTT,CASSYTPGQGTEAFF
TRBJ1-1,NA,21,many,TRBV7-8,TGTGCCAGCAGCTTTTTTAGCCCTGGGTTTTGGGGGGGCCGAGGGAGCACTGAAGCTTTCTTT,CASSFFSPGFWGGRGSTEAFF